This passage covers 6 T cell receptor beta chains from one sample sequenced in a study of identical twins. TCRdb ran MiXCR on the 5' RACE reads and lists one entry per CDR3 protein. In the table there are over 550,000 distinct CDR3 sequences, roughly 7.2% of which are singletons. This sample was shared with a second study, whose subject was yellow fever vaccine responses in identical twins.

Sample: PBMCs. The receptors stem from a woman between 18 and 29 years old in good health.

This clonotype was picked up a small number of times. The chain recombines TRBV25-1 with TRBJ2-1, with 8 bases identical to TRBD1. This CDR3 has 15 amino acids. After removal of 8 bases from V and 7 bases from J, the junction contained 13 bases not matched to a gene. CDR1 and CDR2 (germline): MGHDK, SYGVNS. This chain's CDR3 is CASGRQGSPINEQFF. CDR3 nucleotides: TGTGCCAGCGGCCGACAGGGGAGTCCGATAAATGAGCAGTTCTTC.

This clonotype was recorded at least ten times. The V call is TRBV29-1, the J call TRBJ2-3, with 7 bases lining up with TRBD2. The CDR3 contains 14 residues. V lost 8 bases to trimming and J lost 5 bases; unmatched junction nucleotides: 13. Germline-derived CDR1 and CDR2 are SQVTM and ANQGSEA. CDR3 bases: TGCAGCACATCCCTCTGGCGGGAGTTAGATACGCAGTATTTT. It yields the protein CSTSLWRELDTQYF.

The chain couples TRBV14 to TRBJ2-1, with D tentatively TRBD2 (5 bases). The V gene lost 2 bases and the J gene lost 0 bases, with 17 bases spanning the gap. The length of the CDR3 is 18 residues. Per germline, CDR1 SGHDN and CDR2 FVKESK. CDR3 nucleotides: TGTGCCAGCAGCCAACCCCTAGCCGGCAAAACCTCCTACAATGAGCAGTTCTTC. Translating gives CASSQPLAGKTSYNEQFF.

This clonotype was seen ten or more times. V is TRBV5-1 and J is TRBJ2-2; the D gene could be TRBD1 or TRBD2 (5 bases each). Per the germline V gene, CDR1 is SGHRS and CDR2 is YFSETQ. The V gene lost 5 bases and the J gene lost 2 bases, with 13 bases spanning the gap. The CDR3 totals 15 residues. The CDR3 region is CASRPGTYNTGELFF. The CDR3 coding sequence is TGCGCCAGCAGACCCGGGACCTACAACACCGGGGAGCTGTTTTTT. Using reference TRBV5-1 and TRBJ2-2 for the parts outside the CDR3, the full variable domain is KAGVTQTPRYLIKTRGQQVTLSCSPISGHRSVSWYQQTPGQGLQFLFEYFSETQRNKGNFPGRFSGRQFSNSRSEMNVSTLELGDSALYLCASRPGTYNTGELFFGEGSRLTVL.

The chain couples TRBV12-3 or TRBV12-4 to TRBJ2-5, with 7 bases that match TRBD2. Germline trimming cut 3 bases from V and 5 bases from J; bases unmatched to any gene: 6. The length of the CDR3 is 14 residues. Here the CDR3 reads CASSFGRAGETQYF. CDR3 coding DNA: TGTGCCAGCAGTTTTGGTCGAGCGGGGGAGACCCAGTACTTC.

This chain connects TRBV10-1 to TRBJ1-3; D is unresolved. Trimming shortened V by 0 bases and J by 0 bases, and 9 bases separated the two germline ends. Germline CDR1 and CDR2: WNHNN and SYGVQD (reference sequence). The CDR3 totals 16 residues. The CDR3 coding sequence is TGCGCCAGCAGTGAGTCGTCCCGGAGCTCTGGAAACACCATATATTTT. Translated, it gives CASSESSRSSGNTIYF.